This paragraph covers one T cell receptor beta chain sequence. The data were obtained in a study of blood T cell repertoires in COVID-19. The CDR3 length is 15 residues. V was trimmed by 3 bases and J by 1 base, leaving 7 bases between them. In germline, CDR1 is LNHDA, CDR2 SQIVND (reference sequence). The protocol was immunoSEQ multiplex PCR, while the TCRdb copy is restricted to in-frame clones and leaves out a portion. The data contain some 80,000 clones, over 70% of them singletons. J is TRBJ2-6 and V is TRBV19; TRBD2 is a possible D gene (5 bases). The source of this sequence is a middle-aged woman with active or convalescent COVID-19. Sequenced material: peripheral blood. This chain's CDR3 is CASSMEASGANVLTF. In DNA form, the CDR3 reads TGTGCCAGTAGTATGGAGGCGTCTGGGGCCAACGTCCTGACTTTC.